The 25 T cell receptor beta chains below come from one sample, sequenced in a study of cytomegalovirus exposure and HLA in healthy donors. The study ran its PCR with 60 Vbeta and 13 Jbeta primers. Sequenced by immunoSEQ multiplex PCR; TCRdb stores in-frame clones only, minus some. The sample has about 180,000 clones, around 80% seen once. The sequenced material came from PBMCs. The receptor source for this set is a man in his forties or fifties in good health and CMV-seronegative.

The rearrangement links TRBV7-7 to TRBJ2-7; tentatively, D is TRBD1 (5 bases). V dropped 1 base and J dropped 2 bases, with 9 bases sitting between them. The CDR3 contains 14 residues. CDR1 SSHAT and CDR2 FNYEAQ come from the germline V gene (reference sequence). CDR3 loop: CASSLDQDTYEQYF. For the CDR3, the DNA is TGTGCCAGCAGCTTAGACCAGGACACCTACGAGCAGTACTTC.

This chain connects TRBV6-5 to TRBJ2-7; tentatively, D is TRBD2 (6 bases). Germline loops: CDR1 MNHEY, CDR2 SVGAGI. The length of the CDR3 is 11 residues. Trimming stripped 4 bases from V and 6 bases from J, with 7 bases between. The CDR3 loop reads CASSSGGEQYF. DNA of the CDR3: TGTGCCAGCAGTTCCGGGGGCGAGCAGTACTTC.

The chain joins TRBV10-3 to TRBJ2-3, with 9 bases aligning to TRBD2. Germline CDR1 and CDR2: ENHRY and SYGVKD. This CDR3 spans 15 amino acids. V lost 6 bases, J lost 2 bases, and 6 bases stayed unmatched. CDR3: CAISQLAGYTDTQYF. The CDR3 DNA sequence: TGTGCCATCAGCCAGCTAGCGGGGTACACAGATACGCAGTATTTT.

The CDR3 sequence: CASSPWTSGSTDEQFF. CDR3 bases: TGTGCCAGCAGCCCATGGACTAGCGGGAGCACCGATGAGCAGTTCTTC. V gene TRBV7-9 combines with J gene TRBJ2-1; 13 bases line up with TRBD2. In germline, CDR1 is SEHNR, CDR2 FQNEAQ (reference sequence). CDR3 length: 16 amino acids. Unmatched junction bases numbered 9, after V lost 5 bases and J lost 8 bases.

This clone has only one observation. This sequence joins TRBV7-2 and TRBJ2-7; perhaps TRBD2 as D (6 bases). The germline V gene encodes CDR1 SGHTA and CDR2 FQGNSA. Trimming took 1 base from V and 3 from J, leaving 13 bases between them. This CDR3 spans 15 amino acids. This chain's CDR3 is CASSLGARGGYEQYF. In nucleotides, the CDR3 is TGTGCCAGCAGCTTAGGTGCTCGGGGAGGCTACGAGCAGTACTTC.

This chain uses TRBV29-1 with TRBJ2-1; TRBD1 aligns across 9 bases. CDR3 length: 14 amino acids. Trimming took 7 bases from V and 3 from J; bases not matched to a gene: 7. Per the germline V gene, CDR1 is SQVTM and CDR2 is ANQGSEA. CDR3 in amino acids: CSARGQGNYNEQFF. DNA for the CDR3: TGCAGCGCTAGGGGACAGGGAAACTACAATGAGCAGTTCTTC.

This rearrangement joins TRBV21-1 to TRBJ2-1; the table gives TRBD1 as D, unverified against the DNA. TRBV21-1 is termed a pseudogene. The CDR3 contains 15 residues. CDR3: CASSIRDRVNNEQFF. CDR3 bases: TGTGCCAGCAGCATCCGGGACAGGGTTAACAATGAGCAGTTCTTC.

The V and J genes are TRBV11-2 and TRBJ1-4, with 7 bases aligning to TRBD1. Trimming removed 10 bases from V and 8 bases from J; junction bases left unmatched: 10. CDR3 length: 13 amino acids. Germline V CDR1 and CDR2: SGHAT, FQNNGV. For the CDR3, the DNA is TGTGCCACCCAGCCGGACAGGTTCGAAAAACTGTTTTTT. This sequence encodes CATQPDRFEKLFF.

This clone was detected a few times. This rearrangement joins TRBV9 to TRBJ1-2; D not resolved. The CDR3 consists of 12 residues. Germline V lookup: CDR1 SGDLS, CDR2 YYNGEE. V lost 4 bases and J 7 bases, leaving 11 bases between the germline ends. This chain's CDR3 is CASSLRGSGYTF. The CDR3 nucleotides read TGTGCCAGCAGCCTGCGAGGATCTGGCTACACCTTC.

This sequence joins TRBV7-2 and TRBJ2-7, with D tentatively TRBD1 (6 bases). Per germline, CDR1 SGHTA and CDR2 FQGNSA. V was clipped by 1 base and J by 3 bases, with 7 bases between them. The CDR3 is 13 residues long. CDR3 in amino acids: CASSLGQVYEQYF. The CDR3 nucleotides are TGTGCCAGCAGCTTAGGACAGGTCTACGAGCAGTACTTC. Variable domain in full (rest from reference TRBV7-2 and TRBJ2-7): GAGVSQSPSNKVTEKGKDVELRCDPISGHTALYWYRQSLGQGLEFLIYFQGNSAPDKSGLPSDRFSAERTGGSVSTLTIQRTQQEDSAVYLCASSLGQVYEQYFGPGTRLTVT.

This chain links TRBV9 with TRBJ2-7; 7 nucleotides match TRBD1. V trimming: 0 bases; J trimming: 2 bases; junction bases outside the gene matches: 5. The CDR3 runs to 15 residues. Germline V gene sequence: CDR1 SGDLS, CDR2 YYNGEE. This CDR3 reads CASSVAPGTAYEQYF. As DNA, the CDR3 is TGTGCCAGCAGCGTAGCCCCCGGGACAGCCTACGAGCAGTACTTC.

The chain combines TRBV7-3 with TRBJ2-1; TRBD2 agrees at 12 bases. With V trimmed by 5 bases and J by 2 bases, 10 bases remained unmatched. The germline V gene has CDR1 SGHTA and CDR2 FQGTGA. The CDR3 has 18 amino acids. Written as DNA, the CDR3 is TGTGCCAGCAGCCGAGTCGCTAGCGGGAGGGGGACCTACAATGAGCAGTTCTTC. Translation gives CASSRVASGRGTYNEQFF.

The chain is built from TRBV19 and TRBJ2-1, with 8 bases identical to TRBD1. With V trimmed by 7 bases and J by 8 bases, 7 bases remained unmatched. Germline CDR1 is LNHDA and CDR2 is SQIVND (reference sequence). The CDR3 totals 13 residues. CDR3: CASTTTGADEQFF. Here the CDR3 DNA reads TGTGCCAGTACCACGACAGGGGCTGATGAGCAGTTCTTC.

The gene calls are TRBV5-6 and TRBJ2-1, with TRBD2 matching 14 bases. Germline CDR1 and CDR2: SGHDT and YYEEEE. The junction had 3 bases not matched to a gene; V was cut back by 3 bases and J by 7 bases. CDR3 length: 15 amino acids. DNA for the CDR3: TGTGCCAGCAGCTCCCGGACTAGCGGGAGGAATGAGCAGTTCTTC. Residues: CASSSRTSGRNEQFF.

J is TRBJ2-6 and V is TRBV7-7; D is undetermined. The V end was cut by 5 bases, the J end by 2 bases, with 10 bases between. The CDR3 contains 15 residues. The germline gives CDR1 SSHAT, CDR2 FNYEAQ (reference sequence). CDR3 in amino acids: CASSPVSAGANVLTF. The CDR3 nucleotides read TGTGCCAGCAGCCCCGTGAGCGCTGGGGCCAACGTCCTGACTTTC. The variable domain in full, completed from reference TRBV7-7 and TRBJ2-6, reads GAGVSQSPRYKVTKRGQDVTLRCDPISSHATLYWYQQALGQGPEFLTYFNYEAQPDKSGLPSDRFSAERPEGSISTLTIQRTEQRDSAMYRCASSPVSAGANVLTFGAGSRLTVL.

The chain's CDR3 is CASSPLQGQETQYF. The CDR3 DNA sequence: TGTGCCAGCTCACCTCTCCAGGGTCAAGAGACCCAGTACTTC. The chain employs TRBV18 and TRBJ2-5; D perhaps matches TRBD1 (5 bases). The V end lost 3 bases, the J end lost 2 bases, and 10 bases lay between the germline ends. Germline V gene lookup returns CDR1 KGHSH and CDR2 LQKENI. CDR3 length: 14 amino acids.

This clone was detected only once. This chain connects TRBV10-1 to TRBJ2-1; 9 nucleotides match TRBD1. The CDR3 sequence is 17 residues long. Trimming removed 4 bases from V and 0 bases from J; junction bases left unmatched: 7. Germline CDR1 reads WNHNN; CDR2 reads SYGVQD (reference sequence). CDR3 residues: CASSGMTGGFSYNEQFF. CDR3 bases: TGCGCCAGCAGTGGGATGACAGGGGGATTCTCCTACAATGAGCAGTTCTTC.

The sample holds a few counts of this clone. V and J are TRBV9 and TRBJ1-4, with TRBD1 matching 7 bases. This CDR3 has 15 amino acids. J lost 0 bases, V lost 4 bases, and 3 bases had no gene match. Germline CDR1 and CDR2: SGDLS and YYNGEE. In DNA, the CDR3 is TGTGCCAGCAGCTTGACAGGGACAACTAATGAAAAACTGTTTTTT. Translated: CASSLTGTTNEKLFF. The full variable domain, in which reference TRBV9 and TRBJ1-4 provide the parts outside the CDR3, is DSGVTQTPKHLITATGQRVTLRCSPRSGDLSVYWYQQSLDQGLQFLIQYYNGEERAKGNILERFSAQQFPDLHSELNLSSLELGDSALYFCASSLTGTTNEKLFFGSGTQLSVL.

This clone has just a few counts. CDR3 nucleotide sequence: TGTGCCAGCAGAGCAGCGGATAGCACAGATACGCAGTATTTT. Translated: CASRAADSTDTQYF. J is TRBJ2-3 and V is TRBV7-3; perhaps TRBD2 as D (5 bases). Germline values: CDR1 SGHTA, CDR2 FQGTGA. Trimming left V 6 bases short and J 0 bases short, with 10 bases between. This CDR3 comprises 14 residues.

The gene calls are TRBV4-3 and TRBJ2-6, with TRBD2 as a possible D gene (5 bases). V lost 3 bases and J lost 0, with 15 bases in between. Germline assignment: CDR1 LGHNA and CDR2 YSLEER. The CDR3 spans 18 residues. CDR3 sequence (DNA): TGCGCCAGCAGCCAGGGGAGTCGCGGCACCTCTGGGGCCAACGTCCTGACTTTC. This encodes CASSQGSRGTSGANVLTF.

The chain uses TRBV7-9 and TRBJ1-5, with 7 bases matching TRBD1. CDR3 size: 16 residues. With V trimmed by 5 bases and J by 1 base, 8 bases remained unmatched. Germline loops: CDR1 SEHNR, CDR2 FQNEAQ (reference sequence). The CDR3 DNA sequence: TGTGCCAGCAGCCTCTACAGGGGAGGCAGCAATCAGCCCCAGCATTTT. Amino acid sequence: CASSLYRGGSNQPQHF.

This rearrangement joins TRBV20-1 to TRBJ1-2, with D perhaps TRBD1 (6 bases). Germline assignment: CDR1 DFQATT and CDR2 SNEGSKA (reference sequence). V lost 6 bases to trimming and J lost 4 bases, with 9 bases between them. This CDR3 has 11 amino acids. This chain's CDR3 is CSADRSYGYTF. The CDR3 DNA follows: TGCAGTGCGGACAGAAGCTATGGCTACACCTTC.

The chain joins TRBV29-1 to TRBJ2-3; a possible D gene is TRBD1 (5 bases). V was pared by 8 bases and J by 5 bases, with 11 bases between. Per germline, CDR1 SQVTM and CDR2 ANQGSEA. The CDR3 runs 11 residues. This CDR3 is CSLYRGDTQYF. The CDR3 region has the DNA TGCAGCCTTTATAGGGGAGATACGCAGTATTTT.

This clone has a single count. The J gene is TRBJ1-2, the V gene TRBV19; D might be TRBD1 (5 bases). The germline V gene encodes CDR1 LNHDA and CDR2 SQIVND (reference sequence). Trimming pared 8 bases from V and 1 base from J, leaving 17 bases between. CDR3 length equals 15 residues. CDR3 residues: CASSQTGGVNYGYTF. The CDR3 bases are TGTGCCAGTTCACAGACGGGGGGGGTTAACTATGGCTACACCTTC.

The rearrangement uses TRBV4-3 and TRBJ1-2; 8 positions agree with TRBD1. With 0 bases clipped from V and 8 bases from J, the junction kept 11 bases outside the gene matches. This CDR3 spans 16 amino acids. Germline V gene data show CDR1 as LGHNA and CDR2 as YSLEER. The CDR3 spells CASSQDRGQGAGGYTF. DNA for the CDR3: TGCGCCAGCAGCCAAGATAGGGGGCAGGGGGCTGGAGGCTACACCTTC.